This TCR beta chain was profiled in a study of blood T cells in healthy people across ages. Findings and caveats of the study: The percentage of naive T cells correlated strongly with TCR beta diversity.

Every donor gave approximately 10 milliliters of peripheral blood. This clonotype was found a few times. The antigen is unknown. CDR3 size: 14 residues. The germline V gene encodes CDR1 SGHRS and CDR2 YFSETQ. V lost 0 bases and J 1 base, leaving 7 bases between the germline ends. A sample-barcoded 5' primer and a J-beta primer mix were used in a second PCR of roughly 6 to 11 cycles. TCRdb called the 5' RACE reads again in MiXCR, with one record for every CDR3 protein. The sample lists 550,000 to 600,000 distinct CDR3 sequences; around half were seen once. This chain links TRBV5-1 with TRBJ1-1; D not resolved. This TCR derives from an older man in good health. Sequenced sample: blood. CDR3 protein: CASSLGHTNTEAFF. The CDR3 DNA follows: TGCGCCAGCAGCTTGGGACATACGAACACTGAAGCTTTCTTT. Variable domain in full (rest from reference TRBV5-1 and TRBJ1-1): KAGVTQTPRYLIKTRGQQVTLSCSPISGHRSVSWYQQTPGQGLQFLFEYFSETQRNKGNFPGRFSGRQFSNSRSEMNVSTLELGDSALYLCASSLGHTNTEAFFGQGTRLTVV.